This T cell receptor (beta chain) was identified in a study of shared clonotypes between healthy human individuals. Trimming took 6 bases from V and 4 from J, leaving 10 bases between them. The germline V gene has CDR1 MDHEN and CDR2 SYDVKM. This CDR3 region has 12 residues. The repertoire was sequenced with immunoSEQ multiplex PCR; TCRdb's copy has only in-frame clones and lacks some. The data show under 1 million clones, with almost 95% seen just once and around 24% held by the top ten. It was CD45RO-negative cells, positively selected for CCR7, that made up naive CD8 cells, with terminally differentiated effector memory CD45RA+ cells excluded.

This receptor was taken from a man aged 30 to 45 in good health. Sequencing was carried out using naive CD8+ T cells sorted from blood. The chain combines TRBV28 with TRBJ2-7; either TRBD1 or TRBD2 may supply D (5 bases each). The DNA for the CDR3 is TGTGCCAGCAGCCCGAGGGGTTACGAGCAGTACTTC. Translating it yields CASSPRGYEQYF.